Listed below are T cell receptor beta chains from one sample, sequenced in a study of CD8+CD57+ T cells in acquired aplastic anemia. Via MiXCR, TCRdb re-called the reads, giving one row per CDR3 protein. This table has under 250,000 distinct CDR3 sequences, approximately 60% appearing once. Sequenced material: sorted CD4+, CD8+, or CD8+CD57+ T cells (not recorded which) from PBMCs. These receptors all come from a human donor with aplastic anemia. Both conserved end residues are part of each CDR3.

J,V,CDR3
TRBJ2-7,TRBV2,CASSEVDSAYEQYF
TRBJ2-1,TRBV10-2,CASSALAGGNEQFF
TRBJ2-7,TRBV10-1,CASSETSAYEQYF
TRBJ2-4,TRBV15,CATSRDQGFQYF
TRBJ2-1,TRBV20-1,CSADRPGFF
TRBJ2-1,TRBV20-1,CSARDVTGDYNEQFF
TRBJ2-5,TRBV24-1,CATSRGPWETQYF
TRBJ2-1,TRBV7-2,CASSSAGTGRNEQFF
TRBJ2-1,TRBV28,CASSLFVEGAPYNEQFF
TRBJ2-7,TRBV7-3,CASSFKGYEQYF
TRBJ2-3,TRBV19,CASNQAYTDTQYF
TRBJ1-5,TRBV20-1,CSARDESQPQHF
TRBJ1-1,TRBV24-1,CATSSALNTEAFF
TRBJ2-6,TRBV7-9,CASSLPSGDPGANVLTF
TRBJ2-7,TRBV19,CASRRTGTYEQYF
TRBJ2-2,TRBV20-1,CSAQIAGTYANTGELFF
TRBJ2-1,TRBV15,CATSIGTSGFDEQFF
TRBJ1-1,TRBV5-1,CASSLADGRVEAFF
TRBJ2-3,TRBV19,CATSGPHTDTQYF
TRBJ2-7,TRBV5-4,CASSYIPGPYYEQYF
TRBJ2-1,TRBV10-3,CAILAQGSSYNEQFF
TRBJ2-3,TRBV29-1,CSVVVSSTDTQYF
TRBJ2-1,TRBV11-3,CASSLRGGVLNEQFF
TRBJ1-4,TRBV24-1,CAIGSRDSPEKLFF
TRBJ2-7,TRBV28,CASSFVPGSYEQYF
TRBJ1-5,TRBV19,CASSYAGGLSNQPQHF